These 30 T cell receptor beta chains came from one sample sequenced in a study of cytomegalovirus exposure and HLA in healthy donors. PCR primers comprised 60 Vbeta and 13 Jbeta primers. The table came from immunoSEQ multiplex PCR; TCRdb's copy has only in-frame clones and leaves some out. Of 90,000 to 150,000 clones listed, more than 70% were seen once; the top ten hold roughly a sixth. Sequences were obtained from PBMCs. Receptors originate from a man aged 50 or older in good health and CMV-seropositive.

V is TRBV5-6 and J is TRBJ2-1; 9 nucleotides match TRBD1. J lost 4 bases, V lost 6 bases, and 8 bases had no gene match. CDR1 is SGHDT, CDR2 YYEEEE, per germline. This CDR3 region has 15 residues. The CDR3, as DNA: TGTGCCAGCACCCCATGGGGACAGGGTTACAATGAGCAGTTCTTC. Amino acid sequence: CASTPWGQGYNEQFF.

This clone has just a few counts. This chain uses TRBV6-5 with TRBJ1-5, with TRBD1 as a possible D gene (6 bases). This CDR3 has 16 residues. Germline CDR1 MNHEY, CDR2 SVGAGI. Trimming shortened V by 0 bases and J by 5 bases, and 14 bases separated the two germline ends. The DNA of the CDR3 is TGTGCCAGCAGTTACTCGGGGGGGCGCGGGGATCAGCCCCAGCATTTT. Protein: CASSYSGGRGDQPQHF.

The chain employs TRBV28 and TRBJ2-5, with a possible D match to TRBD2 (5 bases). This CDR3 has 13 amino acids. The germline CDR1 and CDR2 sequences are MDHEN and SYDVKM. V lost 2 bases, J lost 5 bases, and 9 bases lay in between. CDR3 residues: CASSLRLRETQYF. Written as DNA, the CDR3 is TGTGCCAGCAGTTTACGACTAAGGGAGACCCAGTACTTC.

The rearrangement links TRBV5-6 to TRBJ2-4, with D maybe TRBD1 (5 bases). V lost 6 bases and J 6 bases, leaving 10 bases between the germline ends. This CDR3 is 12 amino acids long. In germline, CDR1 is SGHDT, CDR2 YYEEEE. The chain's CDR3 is CASTLRGNIQYF. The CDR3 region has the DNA TGTGCCAGCACCCTTAGGGGAAACATTCAGTACTTC.

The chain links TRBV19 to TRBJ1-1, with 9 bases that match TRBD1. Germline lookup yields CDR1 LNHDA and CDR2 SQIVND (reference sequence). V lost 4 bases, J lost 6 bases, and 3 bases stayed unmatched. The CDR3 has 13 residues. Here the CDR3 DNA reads TGTGCCAGTAGTACGGACAGGGGCGCTGAAGCTTTCTTT. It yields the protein CASSTDRGAEAFF.

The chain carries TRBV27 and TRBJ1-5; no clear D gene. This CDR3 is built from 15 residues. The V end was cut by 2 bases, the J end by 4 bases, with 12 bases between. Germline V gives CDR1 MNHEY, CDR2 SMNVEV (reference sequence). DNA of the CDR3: TGTGCCAGCAGTTTACGATCCGGGATTAATCAGCCCCAGCATTTT. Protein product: CASSLRSGINQPQHF.

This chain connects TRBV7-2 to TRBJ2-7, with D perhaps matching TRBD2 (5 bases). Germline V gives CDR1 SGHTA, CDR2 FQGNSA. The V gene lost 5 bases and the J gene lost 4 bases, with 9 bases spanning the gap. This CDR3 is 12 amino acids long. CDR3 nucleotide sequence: TGTGCCAGCAGCCCGCGCGGGTACGAGCAGTACTTC. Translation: CASSPRGYEQYF.

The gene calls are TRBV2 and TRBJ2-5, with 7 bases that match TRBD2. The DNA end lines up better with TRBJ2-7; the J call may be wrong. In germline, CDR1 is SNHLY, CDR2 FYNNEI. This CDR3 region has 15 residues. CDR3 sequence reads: CASSLTRDYLYEQYF. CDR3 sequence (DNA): TGTGCCAGCAGCCTCACCCGGGACTATCTCTACGAGCAGTACTTC.

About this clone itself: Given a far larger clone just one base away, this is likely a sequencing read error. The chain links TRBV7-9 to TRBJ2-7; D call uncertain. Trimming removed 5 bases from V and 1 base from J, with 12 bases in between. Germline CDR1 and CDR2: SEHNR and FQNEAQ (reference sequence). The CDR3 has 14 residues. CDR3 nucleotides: TGTGCCAGCAGCCCCCCGACACGTTCCTACGAGCAGTACTTC. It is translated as CASSPPTRSYEQYF.

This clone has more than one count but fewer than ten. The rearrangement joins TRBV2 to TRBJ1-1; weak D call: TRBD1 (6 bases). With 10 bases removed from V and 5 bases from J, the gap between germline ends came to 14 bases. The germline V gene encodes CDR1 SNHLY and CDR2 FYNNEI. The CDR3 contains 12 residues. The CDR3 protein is CATSKGVTEAFF. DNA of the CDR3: TGTGCCACATCAAAGGGGGTGACTGAAGCTTTCTTT.

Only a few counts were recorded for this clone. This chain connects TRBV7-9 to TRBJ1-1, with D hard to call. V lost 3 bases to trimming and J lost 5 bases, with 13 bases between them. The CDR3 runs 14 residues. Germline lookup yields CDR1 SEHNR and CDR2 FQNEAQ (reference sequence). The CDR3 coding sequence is TGTGCCAGCAGCTTGTCTCAGACGAGGACTGAAGCTTTCTTT. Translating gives CASSLSQTRTEAFF.

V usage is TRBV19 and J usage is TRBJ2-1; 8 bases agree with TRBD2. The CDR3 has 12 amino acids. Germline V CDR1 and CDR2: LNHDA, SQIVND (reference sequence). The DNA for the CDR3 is TGTGCGAGCACCGGGGGGGGTAATGAGCAGTTCTTC. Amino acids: CASTGGGNEQFF.

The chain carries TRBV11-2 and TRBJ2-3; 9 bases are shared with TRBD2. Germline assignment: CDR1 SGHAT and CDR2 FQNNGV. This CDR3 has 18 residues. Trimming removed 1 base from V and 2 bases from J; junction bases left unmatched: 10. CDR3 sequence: CASSLGLGAGGLTDTQYF. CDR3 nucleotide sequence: TGTGCCAGCAGCTTAGGGTTAGGAGCGGGAGGACTCACAGATACGCAGTATTTT.

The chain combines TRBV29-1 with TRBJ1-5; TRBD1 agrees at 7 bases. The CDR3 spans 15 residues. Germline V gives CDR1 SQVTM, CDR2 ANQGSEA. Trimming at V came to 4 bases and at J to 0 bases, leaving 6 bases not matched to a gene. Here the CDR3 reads CSVVEGQHSNQPQHF. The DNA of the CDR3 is TGCAGCGTTGTAGAGGGACAGCATAGCAATCAGCCCCAGCATTTT.

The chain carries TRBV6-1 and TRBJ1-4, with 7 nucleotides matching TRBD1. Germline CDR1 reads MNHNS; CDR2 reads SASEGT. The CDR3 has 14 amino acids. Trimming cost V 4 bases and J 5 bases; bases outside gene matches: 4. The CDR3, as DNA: TGTGCCAGCAGTGGGGGGACAGCAAATGAAAAACTGTTTTTT. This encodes CASSGGTANEKLFF.

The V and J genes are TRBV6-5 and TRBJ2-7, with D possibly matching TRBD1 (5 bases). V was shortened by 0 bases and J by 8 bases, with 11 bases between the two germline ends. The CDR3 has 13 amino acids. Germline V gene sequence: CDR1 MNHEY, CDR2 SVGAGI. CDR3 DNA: TGTGCCAGCAGTTACTCCGAAGGGGTCCAGCAGTACTTC. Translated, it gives CASSYSEGVQQYF.

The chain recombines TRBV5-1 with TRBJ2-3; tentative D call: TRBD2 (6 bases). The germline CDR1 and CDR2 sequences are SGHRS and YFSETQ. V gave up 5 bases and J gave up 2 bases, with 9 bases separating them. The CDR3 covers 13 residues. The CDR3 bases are TGCGCCAGCAGTCGGGACTTCACAGATACGCAGTATTTT. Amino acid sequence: CASSRDFTDTQYF.

CDR3 DNA sequence: TGTGCCATTCGAAGGACAGTTAATGAAAAACTGTTTTTT. This translates into CAIRRTVNEKLFF. This chain uses TRBV28 with TRBJ1-4, with D maybe TRBD1 (6 bases). Germline loops: CDR1 MDHEN, CDR2 SYDVKM. The germline V and J ends were trimmed by 10 bases and 4 bases, with 13 bases remaining between them. This CDR3 has 13 amino acids.

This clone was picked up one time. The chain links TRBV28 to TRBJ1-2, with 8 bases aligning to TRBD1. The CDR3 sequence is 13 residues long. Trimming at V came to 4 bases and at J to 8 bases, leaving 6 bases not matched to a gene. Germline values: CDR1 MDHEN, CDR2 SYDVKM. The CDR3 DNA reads TGTGCCAGCAGTTCCTACAGGGGGACCGGCTACACCTTC. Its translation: CASSSYRGTGYTF.

The CDR3 DNA sequence: TGTGCCAGCAGCTTAGGGGGCACGGGGGGCGAAAAACTGTTTTTT. It encodes CASSLGGTGGEKLFF. The rearrangement joins TRBV7-6 to TRBJ1-4; tentative D call: TRBD1 (6 bases). The length of the CDR3 is 15 residues. Germline CDR1 is SGHVS and CDR2 is FNYEAQ. V was shortened by 1 base and J by 8 bases, with 14 bases between the two germline ends.

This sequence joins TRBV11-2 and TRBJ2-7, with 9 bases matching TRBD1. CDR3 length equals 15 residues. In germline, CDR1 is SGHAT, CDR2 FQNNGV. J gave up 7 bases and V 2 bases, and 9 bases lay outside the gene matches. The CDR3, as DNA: TGTGCCAGCAGCTTATGGACAGGGGTTTCGTTGGAGCAGTACTTC. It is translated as CASSLWTGVSLEQYF.

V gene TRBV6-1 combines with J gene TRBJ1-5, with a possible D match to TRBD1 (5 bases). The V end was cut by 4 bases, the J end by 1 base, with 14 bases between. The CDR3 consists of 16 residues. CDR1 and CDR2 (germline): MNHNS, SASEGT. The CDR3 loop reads CASSGGILGSNQPQHF. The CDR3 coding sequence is TGTGCCAGCAGTGGGGGCATTTTAGGCAGCAATCAGCCCCAGCATTTT.

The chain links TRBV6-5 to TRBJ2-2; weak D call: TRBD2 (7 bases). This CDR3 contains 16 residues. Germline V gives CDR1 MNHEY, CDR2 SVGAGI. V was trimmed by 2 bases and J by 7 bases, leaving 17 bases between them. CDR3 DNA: TGTGCCAGCAGTTACGGAACAGGGAGGGGTGGCGGGGAGCTGTTTTTT. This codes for CASSYGTGRGGGELFF.

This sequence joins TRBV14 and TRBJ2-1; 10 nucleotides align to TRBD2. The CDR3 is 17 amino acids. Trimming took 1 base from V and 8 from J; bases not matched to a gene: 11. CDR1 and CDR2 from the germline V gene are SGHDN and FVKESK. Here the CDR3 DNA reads TGTGCCAGCAGCCAAGCTAGCGGGAGCCCCTCGGGGGATGAGCAGTTCTTC. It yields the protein CASSQASGSPSGDEQFF.

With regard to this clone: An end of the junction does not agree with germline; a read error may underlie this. The CDR3 region is CASSPIRDILF. CDR3 nucleotides: TGTGCCAGCAGCCCTATCCGGGACATTCTCTTC. The chain carries TRBV7-9 and TRBJ2-7; a weak D match, TRBD1 (6 bases). The CDR3 sequence is 11 residues long. Germline lookup yields CDR1 SEHNR and CDR2 FQNEAQ (reference sequence).

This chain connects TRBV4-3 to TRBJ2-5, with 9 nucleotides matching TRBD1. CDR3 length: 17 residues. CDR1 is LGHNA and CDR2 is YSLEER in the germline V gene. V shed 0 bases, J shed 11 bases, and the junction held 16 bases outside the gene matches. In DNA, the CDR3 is TGCGCCAGCAGCCAAGATCCGGGACAGGGCTATGGGGGGGAGCAGTACTTC. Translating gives CASSQDPGQGYGGEQYF.

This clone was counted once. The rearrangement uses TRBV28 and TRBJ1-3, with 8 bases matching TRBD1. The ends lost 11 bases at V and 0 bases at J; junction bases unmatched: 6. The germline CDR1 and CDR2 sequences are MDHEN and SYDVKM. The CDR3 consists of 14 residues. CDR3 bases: TGTGCCGTGACAGGGGCCCTCTCTGGAAACACCATATATTTT. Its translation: CAVTGALSGNTIYF.

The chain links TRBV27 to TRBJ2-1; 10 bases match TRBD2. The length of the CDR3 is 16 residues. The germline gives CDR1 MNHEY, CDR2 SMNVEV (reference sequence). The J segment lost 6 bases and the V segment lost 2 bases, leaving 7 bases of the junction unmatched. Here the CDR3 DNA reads TGTGCCAGCAGTTTAGGTGGACTAGCGGAATTCAATGAGCAGTTCTTC. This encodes CASSLGGLAEFNEQFF.

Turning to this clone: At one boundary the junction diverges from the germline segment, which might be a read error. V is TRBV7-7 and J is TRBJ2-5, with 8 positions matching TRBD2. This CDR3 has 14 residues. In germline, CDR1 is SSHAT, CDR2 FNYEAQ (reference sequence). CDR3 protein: CASSLTGGGETQYF. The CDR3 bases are TGTGCTAGCAGCTTAACGGGCGGGGGGGAGACCCAGTACTTC.

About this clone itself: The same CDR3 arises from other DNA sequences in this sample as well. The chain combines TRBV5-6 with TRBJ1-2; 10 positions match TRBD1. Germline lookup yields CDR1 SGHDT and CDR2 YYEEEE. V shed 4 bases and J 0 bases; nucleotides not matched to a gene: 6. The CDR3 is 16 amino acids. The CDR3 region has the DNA TGTGCCAGCAGCCGGTACGACAGGGGGCCTAACTATGGCTACACCTTC. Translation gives CASSRYDRGPNYGYTF.